The T cell receptor beta chain under discussion was sequenced for a study of shared clonotypes between healthy human individuals. Study in general: Three plates were used per donor for CD4 naive, three for CD4 memory, two for CD8 naive and one for CD8 memory.

The table came from immunoSEQ multiplex PCR; TCRdb's copy has only in-frame clones and leaves some out. The repertoire holds over 2 million clones, 85% to 95% seen once, with roughly 0.13% in the top ten. The V gene's germline CDR1 is GTSNPN and CDR2 SVGIG (reference sequence). With 3 bases removed from V and 0 bases from J, the gap between germline ends came to 17 bases. The CDR3 covers 16 residues. The V gene is TRBV30, the J gene TRBJ1-1; D is possibly TRBD1 (5 bases). The sample was naive CD4+ T cells sorted from blood. Subset indicated: CD45RA+ positively selected. This TCR derives from a man between 18 and 35 years old in good health. CDR3 sequence: CAWSTDKTKMNTEAFF. CDR3 coding DNA: TGTGCCTGGAGCACGGACAAGACTAAGATGAACACTGAAGCTTTCTTT.